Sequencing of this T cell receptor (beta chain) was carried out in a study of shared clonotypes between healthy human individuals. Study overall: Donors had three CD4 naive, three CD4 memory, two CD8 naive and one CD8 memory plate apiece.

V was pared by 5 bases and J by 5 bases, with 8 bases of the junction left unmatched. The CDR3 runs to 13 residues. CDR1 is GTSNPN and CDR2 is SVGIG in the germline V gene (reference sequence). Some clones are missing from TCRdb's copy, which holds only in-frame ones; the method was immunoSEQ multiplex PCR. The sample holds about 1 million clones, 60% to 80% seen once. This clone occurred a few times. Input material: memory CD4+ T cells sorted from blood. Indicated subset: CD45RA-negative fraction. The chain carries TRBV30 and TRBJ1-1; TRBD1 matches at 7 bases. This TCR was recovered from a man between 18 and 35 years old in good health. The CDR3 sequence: CAWDRQGWTEAFF. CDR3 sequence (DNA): TGTGCCTGGGACCGACAGGGTTGGACTGAAGCTTTCTTT.